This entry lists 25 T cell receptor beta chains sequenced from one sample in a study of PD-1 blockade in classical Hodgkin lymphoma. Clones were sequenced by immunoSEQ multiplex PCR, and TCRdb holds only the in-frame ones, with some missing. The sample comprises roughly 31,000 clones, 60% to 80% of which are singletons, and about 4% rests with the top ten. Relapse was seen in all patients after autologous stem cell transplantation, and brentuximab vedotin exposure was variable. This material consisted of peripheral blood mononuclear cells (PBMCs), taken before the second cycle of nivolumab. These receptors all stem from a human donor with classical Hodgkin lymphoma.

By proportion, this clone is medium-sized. The CDR3, as DNA: TGTGCCAGCATCCAAGGAAACACCGGGGAGCTGTTTTTT. Protein product: CASIQGNTGELFF. The chain is built from TRBV6-6 and TRBJ2-2, with D unclear. The CDR3 totals 13 residues. Germline V gives CDR1 MNHNY, CDR2 SVGAGI (reference sequence). The germline V and J ends were trimmed by 7 bases and 2 bases, with 8 bases remaining between them.

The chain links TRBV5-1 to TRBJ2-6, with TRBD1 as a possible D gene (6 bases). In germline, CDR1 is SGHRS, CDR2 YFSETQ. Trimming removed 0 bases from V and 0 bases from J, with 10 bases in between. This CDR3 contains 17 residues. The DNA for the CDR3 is TGCGCCAGCAGCTTGGTTCAGGGGAGCTCTGGGGCCAACGTCCTGACTTTC. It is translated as CASSLVQGSSGANVLTF. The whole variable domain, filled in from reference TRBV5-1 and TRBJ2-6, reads KAGVTQTPRYLIKTRGQQVTLSCSPISGHRSVSWYQQTPGQGLQFLFEYFSETQRNKGNFPGRFSGRQFSNSRSEMNVSTLELGDSALYLCASSLVQGSSGANVLTFGAGSRLTVL.

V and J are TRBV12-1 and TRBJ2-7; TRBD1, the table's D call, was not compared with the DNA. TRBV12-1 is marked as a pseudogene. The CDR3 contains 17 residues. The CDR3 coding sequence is TGTGCCAGCAGCTCGGGAAAAAAGGGGGCAGGGTCCTACGAGCAGTACTTC. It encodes CASSSGKKGAGSYEQYF.

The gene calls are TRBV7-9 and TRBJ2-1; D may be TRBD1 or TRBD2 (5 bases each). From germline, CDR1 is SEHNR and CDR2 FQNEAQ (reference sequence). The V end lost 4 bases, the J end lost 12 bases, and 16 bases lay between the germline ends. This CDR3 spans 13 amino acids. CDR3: CASSSSGTPRQFF. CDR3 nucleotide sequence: TGTGCCAGCAGCTCCTCCGGGACCCCCCGGCAGTTCTTC.

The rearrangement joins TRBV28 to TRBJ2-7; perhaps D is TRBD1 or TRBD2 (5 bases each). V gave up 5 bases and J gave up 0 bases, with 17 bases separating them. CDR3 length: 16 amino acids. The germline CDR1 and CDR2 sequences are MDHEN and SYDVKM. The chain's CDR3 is CASSPSVGTGSYEQYF. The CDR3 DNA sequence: TGTGCCAGCAGTCCATCTGTGGGGACGGGCTCCTACGAGCAGTACTTC.

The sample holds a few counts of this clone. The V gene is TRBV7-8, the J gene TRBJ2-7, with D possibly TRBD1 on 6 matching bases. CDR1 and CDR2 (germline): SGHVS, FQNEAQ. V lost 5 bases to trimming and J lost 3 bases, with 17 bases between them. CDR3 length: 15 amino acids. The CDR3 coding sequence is TGTGCCAGCAGCCTCGTAGCAGGGGTGCGCTACGAGCAGTACTTC. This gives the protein CASSLVAGVRYEQYF.

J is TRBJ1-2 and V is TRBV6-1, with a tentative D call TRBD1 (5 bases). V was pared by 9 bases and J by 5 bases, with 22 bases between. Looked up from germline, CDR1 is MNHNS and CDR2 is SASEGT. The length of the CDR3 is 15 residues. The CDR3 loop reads CASGDDWSPRYGYTF. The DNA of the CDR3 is TGTGCCAGTGGGGACGACTGGAGCCCTAGATATGGCTACACCTTC.

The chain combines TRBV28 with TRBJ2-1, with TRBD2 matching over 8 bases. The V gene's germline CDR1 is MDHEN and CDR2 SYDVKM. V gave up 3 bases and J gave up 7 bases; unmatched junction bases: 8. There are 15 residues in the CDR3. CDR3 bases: TGTGCCAGCAGTTTCTGGGTTAGCGGGGTGAATGAGCAGTTCTTC. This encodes CASSFWVSGVNEQFF.

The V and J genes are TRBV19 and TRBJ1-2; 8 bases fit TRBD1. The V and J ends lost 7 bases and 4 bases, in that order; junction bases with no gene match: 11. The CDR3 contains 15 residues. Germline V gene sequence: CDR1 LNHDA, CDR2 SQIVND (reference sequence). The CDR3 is CASISLAGGFYGYTF. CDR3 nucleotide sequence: TGTGCCAGTATTTCTCTGGCAGGGGGCTTCTATGGCTACACCTTC.

CDR3 residues: CASRRQTIGNQPQHF. The CDR3, as DNA: TGTGCCAGTAGGAGACAGACGATTGGCAATCAGCCCCAGCATTTT. This chain connects TRBV19 to TRBJ1-5, with a possible D match to TRBD1 (5 bases). CDR3 length equals 15 residues. The V end lost 6 bases, the J end lost 2 bases, and 14 bases lay between the germline ends. Germline V gene sequence: CDR1 LNHDA, CDR2 SQIVND (reference sequence).

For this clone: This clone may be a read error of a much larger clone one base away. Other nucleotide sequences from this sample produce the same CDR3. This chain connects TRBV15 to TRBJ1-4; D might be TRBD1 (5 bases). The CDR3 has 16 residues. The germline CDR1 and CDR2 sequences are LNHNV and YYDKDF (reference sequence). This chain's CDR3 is CATSRRGKTTNEKLFF. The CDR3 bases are TGTGCTACCAGCAGGCGGGGCAAAACAACTAATGAAAAACTGTTTTTT.

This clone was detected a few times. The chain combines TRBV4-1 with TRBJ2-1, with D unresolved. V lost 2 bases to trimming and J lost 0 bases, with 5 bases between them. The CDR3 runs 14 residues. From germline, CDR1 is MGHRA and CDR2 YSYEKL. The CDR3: CASSQMSSYNEQFF. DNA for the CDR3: TGCGCCAGCAGCCAAATGAGCTCCTACAATGAGCAGTTCTTC.

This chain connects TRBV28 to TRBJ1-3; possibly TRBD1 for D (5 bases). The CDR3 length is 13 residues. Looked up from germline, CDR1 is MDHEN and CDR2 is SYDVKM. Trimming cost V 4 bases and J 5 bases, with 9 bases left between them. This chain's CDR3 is CASSSSDRNTIYF. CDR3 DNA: TGTGCCAGCAGTTCCTCGGACAGAAACACCATATATTTT. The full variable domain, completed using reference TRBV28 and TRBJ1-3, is DVKVTQSSRYLVKRTGEKVFLECVQDMDHENMFWYRQDPGLGLRLIYFSYDVKMKEKGDIPEGYSVSREKKERFSLILESASTNQTSMYLCASSSSDRNTIYFGEGSWLTVV.

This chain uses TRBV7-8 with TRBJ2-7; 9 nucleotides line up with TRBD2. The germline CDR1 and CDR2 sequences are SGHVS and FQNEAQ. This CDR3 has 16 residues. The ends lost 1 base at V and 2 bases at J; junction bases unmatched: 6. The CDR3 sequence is CASSLEPSGVPYEQYF. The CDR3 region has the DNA TGTGCCAGCAGCTTAGAGCCTAGCGGGGTGCCCTACGAGCAGTACTTC.

The CDR3 loop is CSTERAGEVTEAFF. The CDR3 DNA sequence: TGCAGCACGGAAAGGGCAGGGGAGGTCACTGAAGCTTTCTTT. The chain combines TRBV29-1 with TRBJ1-1; D is possibly TRBD1 (6 bases). The CDR3 is made up of 14 amino acids. Trimming pared 8 bases from V and 4 bases from J, leaving 20 bases between. Germline assignment: CDR1 SQVTM and CDR2 ANQGSEA.

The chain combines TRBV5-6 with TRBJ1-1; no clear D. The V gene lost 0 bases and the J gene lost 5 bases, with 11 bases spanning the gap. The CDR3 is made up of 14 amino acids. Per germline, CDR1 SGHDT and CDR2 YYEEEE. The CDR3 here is CASSLAGRRTEAFF. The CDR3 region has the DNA TGTGCCAGCAGCTTGGCCGGGAGGAGAACTGAAGCTTTCTTT.

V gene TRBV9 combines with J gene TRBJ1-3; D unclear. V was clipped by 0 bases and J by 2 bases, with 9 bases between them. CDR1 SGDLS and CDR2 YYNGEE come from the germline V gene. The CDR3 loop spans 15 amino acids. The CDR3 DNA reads TGTGCCAGCAGCGTAGGATTGGGGACTGGAAACACCATATATTTT. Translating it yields CASSVGLGTGNTIYF.

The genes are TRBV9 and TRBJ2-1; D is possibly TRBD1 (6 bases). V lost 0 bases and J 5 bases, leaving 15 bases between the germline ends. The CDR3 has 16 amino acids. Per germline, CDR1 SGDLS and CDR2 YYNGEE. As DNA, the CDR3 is TGTGCCAGCAGCGTAGGCCCGAACAGGGTCAACAATGAGCAGTTCTTC. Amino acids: CASSVGPNRVNNEQFF.

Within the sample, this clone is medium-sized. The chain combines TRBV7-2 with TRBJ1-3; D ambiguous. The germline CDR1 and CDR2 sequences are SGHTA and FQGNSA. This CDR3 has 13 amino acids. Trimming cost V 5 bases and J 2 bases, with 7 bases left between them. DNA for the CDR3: TGTGCCAGCAGCCTCGATACTGGAAACACCATATATTTT. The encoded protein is CASSLDTGNTIYF.

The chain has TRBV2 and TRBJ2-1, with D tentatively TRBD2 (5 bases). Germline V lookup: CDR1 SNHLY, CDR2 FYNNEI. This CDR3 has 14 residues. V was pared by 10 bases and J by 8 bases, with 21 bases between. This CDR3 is CAIPSRLAVDEQFF. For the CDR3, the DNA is TGTGCCATCCCCTCGAGGCTAGCTGTGGATGAGCAGTTCTTC. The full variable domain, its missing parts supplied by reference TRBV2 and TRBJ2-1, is EPEVTQTPSHQVTQMGQEVILRCVPISNHLYFYWYRQILGQKVEFLVSFYNNEISEKSEIFDDQFSVERPDGSNFTLKIRSTKLEDSAMYFCAIPSRLAVDEQFFGPGTRLTVL.

Here the CDR3 reads CSAQMNTEAFF. The CDR3, as DNA: TGCAGTGCTCAAATGAACACTGAAGCTTTCTTT. V and J are TRBV20-1 and TRBJ1-1, with D unresolved. Germline V CDR1 and CDR2: DFQATT, SNEGSKA (reference sequence). This CDR3 has 11 amino acids. V lost 5 bases, J lost 0 bases, and 4 bases lay in between.

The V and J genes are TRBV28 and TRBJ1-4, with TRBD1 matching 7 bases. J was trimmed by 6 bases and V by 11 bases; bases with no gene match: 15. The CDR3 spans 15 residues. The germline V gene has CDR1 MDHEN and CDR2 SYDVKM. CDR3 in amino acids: CAGSPGQRGDEKLFF. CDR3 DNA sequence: TGTGCCGGGTCTCCGGGACAGAGGGGAGATGAAAAACTGTTTTTT.

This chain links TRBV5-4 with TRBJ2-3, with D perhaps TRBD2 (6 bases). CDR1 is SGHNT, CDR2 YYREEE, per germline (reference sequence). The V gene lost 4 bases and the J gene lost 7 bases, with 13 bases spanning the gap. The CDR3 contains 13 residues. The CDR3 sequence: CASSPWDSHTQYF. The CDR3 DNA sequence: TGTGCCAGCAGCCCCTGGGACTCACATACGCAGTATTTT.

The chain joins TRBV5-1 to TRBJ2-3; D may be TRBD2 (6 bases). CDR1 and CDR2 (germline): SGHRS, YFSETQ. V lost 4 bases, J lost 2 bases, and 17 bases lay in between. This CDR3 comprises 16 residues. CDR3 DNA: TGCGCCAGCAGCCGCCTGGGCGGGGCAGCCACAGATACGCAGTATTTT. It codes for CASSRLGGAATDTQYF.

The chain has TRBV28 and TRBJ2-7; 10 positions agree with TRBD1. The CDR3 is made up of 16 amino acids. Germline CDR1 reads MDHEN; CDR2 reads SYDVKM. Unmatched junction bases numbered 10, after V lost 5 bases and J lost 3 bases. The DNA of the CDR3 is TGTGCCAGCAGTGAACACCCGGGACAGGGGAACTACGAGCAGTACTTC. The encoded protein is CASSEHPGQGNYEQYF. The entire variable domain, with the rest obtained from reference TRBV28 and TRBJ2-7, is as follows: DVKVTQSSRYLVKRTGEKVFLECVQDMDHENMFWYRQDPGLGLRLIYFSYDVKMKEKGDIPEGYSVSREKKERFSLILESASTNQTSMYLCASSEHPGQGNYEQYFGPGTRLTVT.